The present entry profiles one T cell receptor (beta chain) with its context. Its antigen is currently unknown. The record originates from a study of T cell repertoires in cytomegalovirus infection. Looked up from germline, CDR1 is SNHLY and CDR2 is FYNNEI. CDR3 length: 17 residues. Between the trimmed V and J ends, which lost 9 bases and 1 base, there was a span of 22 bases. TCRdb ran MiXCR on the reads and lists one entry per CDR3 protein. The top ten hold about three quarters of the sample, which has around 100,000 distinct CDR3 sequences, about 40% seen once. This sequence originates from a human donor in good health (CMV status not recorded). Some clones in this sample may be carry-over from other donors' samples. The chain has TRBV2 and TRBJ2-1; D unclear. The specimen comprised CD8+ T cells from cultured PBMCs, sampled from culture after CMV antigen stimulation. CDR3 sequence reads: CASSVAHDPSSYNEQFF. The CDR3 nucleotides read TGTGCCAGTTCAGTAGCCCACGATCCCTCTTCCTACAATGAGCAGTTCTTC. The full variable domain, completed using reference TRBV2 and TRBJ2-1, is EPEVTQTPSHQVTQMGQEVILRCVPISNHLYFYWYRQILGQKVEFLVSFYNNEISEKSEIFDDQFSVERPDGSNFTLKIRSTKLEDSAMYFCASSVAHDPSSYNEQFFGPGTRLTVL.